This TCR beta chain is from a study of T cell repertoires in cytomegalovirus infection. The CDR3 loop spans 14 amino acids. The ends lost 3 bases at V and 4 bases at J; junction bases unmatched: 5. In germline, CDR1 is SGDLS, CDR2 YYNGEE. Using its own MiXCR run on the reads, TCRdb lists one record per CDR3 protein. Found here are around 280,000 distinct CDR3 sequences, around 9.1% of them singletons; the top ten hold around 2.6%. This clonotype was seen at least ten times. The chain recombines TRBV9 with TRBJ2-3; 7 bases are shared with TRBD1. This sequence originates from a human donor in good health (CMV status not recorded). Some clones in this sample may be carry-over from other donors' samples. The sequenced material came from PBMCs. Here the CDR3 DNA reads TGTGCCAGCAGCGAGGAGCAGGGGGCAGATACGCAGTATTTT. Protein: CASSEEQGADTQYF.